This T cell receptor (beta chain) is from a study of regulatory T cells in long-lasting Graves disease. Overall study results and limits: Clonotypes that were public and shared totalled 2,500 to 3,000 in persistent patients versus about 1,000 in new patients.

As to this clonotype: Its antigen is as yet unknown.

Relying on iRepertoire HTBI primers and Arm-PCR of CDR3 regions, the team built TCR beta libraries. TCRdb analysed the multiplex PCR reads with MiXCR anew, one entry per CDR3 protein. The sample yields 550,000 to 600,000 distinct CDR3 sequences, about 16% seen once. The time point: newly diagnosed GD, antithyroid drugs for less than 3 months. PBMCs provided the RNA from which the TCR library was made. V shed 7 bases and J shed 1 base, with 13 bases lying between them. CDR3 length equals 15 residues. Germline V gene sequence: CDR1 SEHNR, CDR2 FQNEAQ (reference sequence). This same sample was also taken into another study, of T cells in Graves' hyperthyroidism and ophthalmopathy. That study adds: Clinical symptoms, serum thyroxine, TRAb, thyroid ultrasound and orbital computed tomography established diagnosis.

The material sequenced was peripheral blood mononuclear cells (PBMCs), taken at new diagnosis, from a patient treated with antithyroid drugs. This clonotype originated in a man aged 18 to 30 with Graves disease. The chain is built from TRBV7-9 and TRBJ2-2; no clear D. In DNA form, the CDR3 reads TGTGCCAGCACCTTTTTGCGTGAGAACACCGGGGAGCTGTTTTTT. This translates into CASTFLRENTGELFF.